This T cell receptor beta chain derives from a study of Ad26.COV2.S vaccination and SARS-CoV-2 variants. About the research overall: Once, or twice with 56 days between doses, Ad26.COV2.S was given intramuscularly. Study-wide results and limits: Responses of spike-specific T cells (both CD8+ and CD4+) reportedly showed substantial breadth after vaccination.

Details on this clone: Its antigen is undetermined.

As for treatment: 19 received Ad26.COV2.S at low or high dose, single or two shots; 5 received placebo; per-sample allocation not given. Day 63 after the first vaccine or placebo injection was the time point for sampling. This Boston cohort included adults aged 18-55 years. Its platform was an Ad26 vector, and its expressed antigen was Wuhan-strain SARS-CoV-2 spike. Libraries were prepared by immunoSEQ multiplex PCR; TCRdb keeps only in-frame clonotypes and omits some of them. The repertoire holds fewer than 900,000 clones, with 80% to 90% as singletons. The CDR3 totals 14 residues. Trimming took 3 bases from V and 2 from J, leaving 14 bases between them. The germline V gene encodes CDR1 DFQATT and CDR2 SNEGSKA (reference sequence).

Sequencing was performed on peripheral blood, taken in a trial of Ad26.COV2.S vaccine versus placebo. The gene calls are TRBV20-1 and TRBJ2-7; D remains unclear. This clonotype originated in a person aged 18-60 years who received the Ad26.COV2.S COVID-19 vaccine or a placebo. In DNA form, the CDR3 reads TGCAGTGCTAGTTCGGGTCAGTCGACCTACGAGCAGTACTTC. It is translated as CSASSGQSTYEQYF.